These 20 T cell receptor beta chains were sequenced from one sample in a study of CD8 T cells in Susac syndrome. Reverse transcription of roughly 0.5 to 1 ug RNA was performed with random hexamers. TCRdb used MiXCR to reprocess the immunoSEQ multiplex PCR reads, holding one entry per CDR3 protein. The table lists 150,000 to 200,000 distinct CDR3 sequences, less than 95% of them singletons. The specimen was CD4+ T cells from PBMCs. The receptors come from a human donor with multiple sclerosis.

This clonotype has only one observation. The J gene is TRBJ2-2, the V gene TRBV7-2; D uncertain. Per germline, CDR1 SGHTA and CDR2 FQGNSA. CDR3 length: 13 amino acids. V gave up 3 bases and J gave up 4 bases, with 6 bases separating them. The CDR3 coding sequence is TGTGCCAGCAGCTTCGCGGTCACCGGGGAGCTGTTTTTT. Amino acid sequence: CASSFAVTGELFF. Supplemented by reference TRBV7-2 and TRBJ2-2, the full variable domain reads GAGVSQSPSNKVTEKGKDVELRCDPISGHTALYWYRQSLGQGLEFLIYFQGNSAPDKSGLPSDRFSAERTGGSVSTLTIQRTQQEDSAVYLCASSFAVTGELFFGEGSRLTVL.

CDR3 coding DNA: TGTGCCAGCAGCCTCGGACAGGCGTATAAGAATGAGCAGTTCTTC. This sequence encodes CASSLGQAYKNEQFF. The chain employs TRBV28 and TRBJ2-1, with 7 positions matching TRBD1. Germline CDR1 and CDR2: MDHEN and SYDVKM. The CDR3 is 15 residues long. The trim removed 6 bases at V and 7 bases at J, leaving 12 bases unmatched.

CDR3 in DNA: TGTGCCAGCAGCCGAGTGGGACAGGGGGCGAATGAGCAGTACTTC. This encodes CASSRVGQGANEQYF. The V gene is TRBV7-9, the J gene TRBJ2-7; 12 bases align to TRBD1. CDR3 length equals 15 residues. The germline CDR1 and CDR2 sequences are SEHNR and FQNEAQ (reference sequence). V dropped 5 bases and J dropped 7; count of bases not matched to a gene: 9.

The CDR3 DNA is TGTGCCAGCAAAGGACTAGCGGGAGACTTTGATGAGCAGTTCTTC. Translated, it gives CASKGLAGDFDEQFF. The chain has TRBV6-2 or TRBV6-3 and TRBJ2-1, with 13 nucleotides matching TRBD2. The CDR3 spans 15 residues. Losses at the gene ends were 7 bases for V and 8 bases for J; bases not matched to a gene: 8. CDR1 is MNHEY and CDR2 is SVGEGT in the germline V gene.

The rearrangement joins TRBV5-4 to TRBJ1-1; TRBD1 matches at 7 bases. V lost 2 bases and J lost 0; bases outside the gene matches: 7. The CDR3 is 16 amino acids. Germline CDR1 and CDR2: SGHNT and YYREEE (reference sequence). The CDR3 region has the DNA TGTGCCAGCAGCTTCGACGGACAGGCTATGAACACTGAAGCTTTCTTT. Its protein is CASSFDGQAMNTEAFF.

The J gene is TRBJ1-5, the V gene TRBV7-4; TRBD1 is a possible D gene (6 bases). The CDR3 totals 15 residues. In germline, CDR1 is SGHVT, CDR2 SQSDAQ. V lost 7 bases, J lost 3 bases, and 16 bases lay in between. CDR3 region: CASISRGGSNQPQHF. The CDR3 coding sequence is TGTGCCAGCATCTCGAGGGGGGGGTCCAATCAGCCCCAGCATTTT.

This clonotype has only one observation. The DNA for the CDR3 is TGCAGTGCTAGGGGACTTCCGAACACCGGGGAGCTGTTTTTT. Its protein is CSARGLPNTGELFF. V and J are TRBV20-1 and TRBJ2-2, with a tentative D call TRBD2 (6 bases). Germline CDR1 and CDR2: DFQATT and SNEGSKA (reference sequence). This CDR3 is built from 14 residues. The V gene lost 3 bases and the J gene lost 0 bases, with 8 bases spanning the gap.

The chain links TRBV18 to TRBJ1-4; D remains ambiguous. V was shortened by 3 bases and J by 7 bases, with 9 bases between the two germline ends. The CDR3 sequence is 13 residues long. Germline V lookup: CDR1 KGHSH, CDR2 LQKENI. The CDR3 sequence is CASSPSAAEKLFF. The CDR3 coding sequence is TGTGCCAGCTCACCTTCTGCTGCTGAAAAACTGTTTTTT.

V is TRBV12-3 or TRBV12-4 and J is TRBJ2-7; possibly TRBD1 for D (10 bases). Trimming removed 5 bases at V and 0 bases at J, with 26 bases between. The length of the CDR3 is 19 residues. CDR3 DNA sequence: TGTGCCAGCAGTCCCCGACAGGGGGCGACTAGCGGTCCCTCCTACGAGCAGTACTTC. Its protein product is CASSPRQGATSGPSYEQYF.

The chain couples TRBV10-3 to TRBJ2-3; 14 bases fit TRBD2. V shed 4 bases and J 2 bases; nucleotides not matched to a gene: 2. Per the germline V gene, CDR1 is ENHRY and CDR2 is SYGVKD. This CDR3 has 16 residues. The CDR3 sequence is CAISAGLAGVTDTQYF. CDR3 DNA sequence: TGTGCCATCAGTGCGGGACTAGCGGGAGTCACAGATACGCAGTATTTT.

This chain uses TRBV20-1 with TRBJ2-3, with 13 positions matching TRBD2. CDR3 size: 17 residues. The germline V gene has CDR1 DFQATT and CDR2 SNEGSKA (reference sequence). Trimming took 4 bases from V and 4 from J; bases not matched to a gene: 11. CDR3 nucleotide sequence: TGCAGTGCTACAGGGACTAGCGGGATCCCTAGCCCAGATACGCAGTATTTT. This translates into CSATGTSGIPSPDTQYF.

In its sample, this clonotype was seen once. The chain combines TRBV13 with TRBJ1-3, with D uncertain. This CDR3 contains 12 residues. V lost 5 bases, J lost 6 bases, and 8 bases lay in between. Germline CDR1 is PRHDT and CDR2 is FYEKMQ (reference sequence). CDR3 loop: CASSRVENTIYF. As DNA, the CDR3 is TGTGCCAGCAGCCGCGTGGAAAACACCATATATTTT.

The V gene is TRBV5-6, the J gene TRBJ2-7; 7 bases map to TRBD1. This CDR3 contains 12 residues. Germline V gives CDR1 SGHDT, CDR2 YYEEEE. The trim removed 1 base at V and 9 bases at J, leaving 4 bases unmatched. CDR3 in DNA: TGTGCCAGCAGCTTGTGGGGACAGCCGCAGTACTTC. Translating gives CASSLWGQPQYF.

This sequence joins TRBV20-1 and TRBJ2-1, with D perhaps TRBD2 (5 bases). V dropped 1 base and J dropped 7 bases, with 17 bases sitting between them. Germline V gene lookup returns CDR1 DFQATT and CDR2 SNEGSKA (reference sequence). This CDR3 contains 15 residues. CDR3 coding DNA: TGCAGTGCTAGAGCCCGAGGGTTCGGAGTAAATGAGCAGTTCTTC. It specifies CSARARGFGVNEQFF.

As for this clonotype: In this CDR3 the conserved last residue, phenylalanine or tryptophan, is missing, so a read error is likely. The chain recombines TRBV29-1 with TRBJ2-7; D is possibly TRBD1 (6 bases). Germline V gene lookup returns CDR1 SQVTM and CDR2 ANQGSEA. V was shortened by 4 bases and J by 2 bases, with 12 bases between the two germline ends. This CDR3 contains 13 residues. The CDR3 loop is CSVGLTGTYEQYS. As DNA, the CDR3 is TGCAGCGTTGGTCTGACAGGAACCTACGAGCAGTACTCC.

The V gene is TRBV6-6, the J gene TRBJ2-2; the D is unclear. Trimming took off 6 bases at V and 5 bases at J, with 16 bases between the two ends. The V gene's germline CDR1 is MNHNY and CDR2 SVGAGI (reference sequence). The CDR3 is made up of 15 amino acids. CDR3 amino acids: CASSLIEVRTGELFF. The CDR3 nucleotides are TGTGCCAGCAGCCTTATAGAGGTTCGAACCGGGGAGCTGTTTTTT.

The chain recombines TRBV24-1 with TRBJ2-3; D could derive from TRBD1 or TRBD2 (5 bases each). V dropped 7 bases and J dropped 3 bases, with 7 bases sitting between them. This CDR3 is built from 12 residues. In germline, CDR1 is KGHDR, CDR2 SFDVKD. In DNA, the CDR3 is TGTGCCACCAGGGGGGAGACAGATACGCAGTATTTT. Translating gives CATRGETDTQYF.

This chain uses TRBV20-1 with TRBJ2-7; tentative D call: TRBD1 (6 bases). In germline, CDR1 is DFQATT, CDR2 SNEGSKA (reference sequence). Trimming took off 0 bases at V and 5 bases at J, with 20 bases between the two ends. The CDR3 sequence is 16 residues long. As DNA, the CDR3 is TGCAGTGCTAGAGATCCGTTTGGACAAGGGGGAAACGAGCAGTACTTC. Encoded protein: CSARDPFGQGGNEQYF.

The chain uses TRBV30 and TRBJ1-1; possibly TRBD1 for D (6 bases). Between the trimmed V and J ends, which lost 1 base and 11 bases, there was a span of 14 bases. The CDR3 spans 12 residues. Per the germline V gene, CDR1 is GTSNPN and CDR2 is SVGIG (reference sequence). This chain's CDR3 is CAWSDRVIQAFF. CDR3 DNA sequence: TGTGCCTGGAGTGACAGGGTAATTCAGGCTTTCTTT.

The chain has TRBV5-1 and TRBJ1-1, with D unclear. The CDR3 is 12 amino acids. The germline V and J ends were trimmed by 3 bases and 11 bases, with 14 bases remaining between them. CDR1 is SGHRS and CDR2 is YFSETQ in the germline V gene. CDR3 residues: CASSSTEGGAFF. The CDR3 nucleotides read TGCGCCAGCAGCTCGACTGAGGGTGGGGCTTTCTTT.